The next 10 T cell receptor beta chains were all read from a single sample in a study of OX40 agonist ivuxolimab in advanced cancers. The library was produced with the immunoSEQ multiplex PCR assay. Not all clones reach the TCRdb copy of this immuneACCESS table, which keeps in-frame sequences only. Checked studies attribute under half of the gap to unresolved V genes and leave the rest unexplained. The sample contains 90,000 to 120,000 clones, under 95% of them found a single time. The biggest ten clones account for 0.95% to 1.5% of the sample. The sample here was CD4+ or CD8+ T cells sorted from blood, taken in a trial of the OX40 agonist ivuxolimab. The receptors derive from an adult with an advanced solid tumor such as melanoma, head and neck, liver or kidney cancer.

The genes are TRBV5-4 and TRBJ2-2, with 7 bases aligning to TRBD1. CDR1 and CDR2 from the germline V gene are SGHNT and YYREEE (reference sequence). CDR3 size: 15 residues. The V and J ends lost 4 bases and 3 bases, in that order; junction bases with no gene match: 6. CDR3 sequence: CASSPRQGDTGELFF. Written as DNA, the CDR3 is TGTGCCAGCAGCCCCCGACAGGGCGACACCGGGGAGCTGTTTTTT.

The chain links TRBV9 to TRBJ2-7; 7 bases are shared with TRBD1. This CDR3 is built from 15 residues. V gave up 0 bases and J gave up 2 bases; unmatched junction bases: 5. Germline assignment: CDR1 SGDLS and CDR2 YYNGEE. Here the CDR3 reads CASSVGDSHTYEQYF. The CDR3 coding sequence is TGTGCCAGCAGCGTAGGGGACAGTCATACCTACGAGCAGTACTTC.

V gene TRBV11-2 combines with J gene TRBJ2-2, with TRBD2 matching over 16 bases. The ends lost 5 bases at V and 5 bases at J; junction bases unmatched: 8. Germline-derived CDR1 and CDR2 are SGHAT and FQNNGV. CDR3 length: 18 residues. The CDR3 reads CASSRPGLAGGGTGELFF. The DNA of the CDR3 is TGTGCCAGCAGCCGACCGGGACTAGCGGGAGGGGGTACCGGGGAGCTGTTTTTT. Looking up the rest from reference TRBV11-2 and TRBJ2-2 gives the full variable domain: EAGVAQSPRYKIIEKRQSVAFWCNPISGHATLYWYQQILGQGPKLLIQFQNNGVVDDSQLPKDRFSAERLKGVDSTLKIQPAKLEDSAVYLCASSRPGLAGGGTGELFFGEGSRLTVL.

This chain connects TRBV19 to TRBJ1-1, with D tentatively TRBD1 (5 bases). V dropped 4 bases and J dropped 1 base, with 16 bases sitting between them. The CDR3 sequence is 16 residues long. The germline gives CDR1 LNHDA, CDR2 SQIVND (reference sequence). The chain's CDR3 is CASSSHIVRGNTEAFF. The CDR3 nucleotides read TGTGCCAGTAGTAGCCATATAGTGAGGGGGAACACTGAAGCTTTCTTT. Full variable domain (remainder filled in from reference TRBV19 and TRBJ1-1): DGGITQSPKYLFRKEGQNVTLSCEQNLNHDAMYWYRQDPGQGLRLIYYSQIVNDFQKGDIAEGYSVSREKKESFPLTVTSAQKNPTAFYLCASSSHIVRGNTEAFFGQGTRLTVV.

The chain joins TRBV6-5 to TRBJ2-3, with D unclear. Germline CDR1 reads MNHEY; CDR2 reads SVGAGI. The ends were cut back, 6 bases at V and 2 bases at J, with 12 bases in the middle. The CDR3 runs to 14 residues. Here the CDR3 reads CASSPGGFTDTQYF. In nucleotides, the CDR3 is TGTGCCAGCAGCCCCGGTGGTTTCACAGATACGCAGTATTTT.

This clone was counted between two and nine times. CDR3 sequence reads: CASHGGAGANEQYF. CDR3 coding DNA: TGTGCCAGCCACGGGGGGGCAGGGGCGAACGAGCAGTACTTC. This chain uses TRBV6-5 with TRBJ2-7; 8 bases are a match to TRBD2. V dropped 8 bases and J dropped 5; count of bases not matched to a gene: 11. This CDR3 comprises 14 residues. Germline V gene lookup returns CDR1 MNHEY and CDR2 SVGAGI.

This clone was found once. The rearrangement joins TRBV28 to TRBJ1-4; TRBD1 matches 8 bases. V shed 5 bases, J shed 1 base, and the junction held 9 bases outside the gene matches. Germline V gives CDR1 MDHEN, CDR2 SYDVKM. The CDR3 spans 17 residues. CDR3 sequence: CASSPDRDRVTNEKLFF. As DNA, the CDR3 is TGTGCCAGCAGTCCGGACAGGGACAGAGTAACTAATGAAAAACTGTTTTTT.

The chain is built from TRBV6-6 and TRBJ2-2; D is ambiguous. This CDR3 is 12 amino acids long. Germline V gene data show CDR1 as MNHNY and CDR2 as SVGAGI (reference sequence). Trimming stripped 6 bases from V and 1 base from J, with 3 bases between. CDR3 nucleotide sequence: TGTGCCAGCAGATTGAACACCGGGGAGCTGTTTTTT. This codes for CASRLNTGELFF.

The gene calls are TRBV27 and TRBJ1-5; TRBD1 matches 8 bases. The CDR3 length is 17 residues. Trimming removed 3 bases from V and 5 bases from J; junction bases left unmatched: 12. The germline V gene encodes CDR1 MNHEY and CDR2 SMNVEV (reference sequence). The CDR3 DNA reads TGTGCCAGCAGTTTTGGGGGAGGACAGGGAACGTATCAGCCCCAGCATTTT. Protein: CASSFGGGQGTYQPQHF.

In DNA form, the CDR3 reads TGTGCCAGCAGCTTAGCGACCCAGGGGGGGAAAGCTTTCTTT. Its translation: CASSLATQGGKAFF. This chain uses TRBV7-2 with TRBJ1-1, with TRBD1 identical over 7 bases. Germline V gene data show CDR1 as SGHTA and CDR2 as FQGNSA. The CDR3 covers 14 residues. J lost 9 bases, V lost 0 bases, and 7 bases had no gene match.